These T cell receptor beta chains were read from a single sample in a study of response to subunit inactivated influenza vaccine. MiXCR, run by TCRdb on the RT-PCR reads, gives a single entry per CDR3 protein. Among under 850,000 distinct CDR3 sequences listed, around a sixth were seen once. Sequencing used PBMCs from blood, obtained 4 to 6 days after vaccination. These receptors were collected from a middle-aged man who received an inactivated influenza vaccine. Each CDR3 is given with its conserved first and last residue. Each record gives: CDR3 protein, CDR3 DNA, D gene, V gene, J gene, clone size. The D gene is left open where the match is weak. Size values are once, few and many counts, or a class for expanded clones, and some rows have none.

CASSWTSGLQETQYF,TGTGCCAGCAGCTGGACTAGCGGACTCCAAGAGACCCAGTACTTC,TRBD2,TRBV7-9,TRBJ2-5,NA
CASRKGQGYGYTF,TGTGCCAGCAGAAAAGGACAGGGGTATGGCTACACCTTC,TRBD1,TRBV27,TRBJ1-2,once
CASSVVAGPNTEAFF,TGTGCCAGCAGCGTAGTGGCAGGGCCGAACACTGAAGCTTTCTTT,NA,TRBV9,TRBJ1-1,NA
CSASDRVGSYEQYF,TGCAGTGCTAGCGACAGGGTCGGATCCTACGAGCAGTACTTC,TRBD1,TRBV20-1,TRBJ2-7,NA
CSAREAYQPQHF,TGCAGTGCTAGAGAGGCGTATCAGCCCCAGCATTTT,NA,TRBV20-1,TRBJ1-5,NA
CASSEWSSMGYTF,TGCGCCAGCAGTGAGTGGTCCTCCATGGGCTACACCTTC,NA,TRBV10-2,TRBJ1-2,NA
CAISEQGMGGPYNEQFF,TGTGCCATCAGTGAACAGGGTATGGGAGGCCCCTACAATGAGCAGTTCTTC,NA,TRBV10-3,TRBJ2-1,NA
CASTTARTGNNEQFF,TGTGCCAGCACCACGGCCAGGACTGGAAACAATGAGCAGTTCTTC,NA,TRBV28,TRBJ2-1,NA
CASSESGVPYEQYF,TGCGCCAGCAGTGAATCTGGGGTTCCCTACGAGCAGTACTTC,NA,TRBV10-1,TRBJ2-7,many
CASSAGYAGGYTF,TGTGCCAGCAGCGCGGGATATGCGGGCGGCTACACCTTC,NA,TRBV9,TRBJ1-2,few
CSAPGGAGGPPLTDTQYF,TGCAGTGCTCCGGGGGGAGCGGGAGGGCCGCCCCTAACAGATACGCAGTATTTT,TRBD2,TRBV20-1,TRBJ2-3,NA
CASHLAGSYNEQFF,TGTGCCTCCCACCTAGCGGGGTCCTACAATGAGCAGTTCTTC,TRBD2,TRBV7-9,TRBJ2-1,NA
CASSVDQNYGYTF,TGTGCCAGCAGCGTAGACCAAAACTATGGCTACACCTTC,NA,TRBV9,TRBJ1-2,few
CATSRRTGTYEQYF,TGTGCCACCAGCAGAAGGACAGGCACCTACGAGCAGTACTTC,TRBD1,TRBV15,TRBJ2-7,few
CASSQPRRISYEQYF,TGTGCCAGCAGTCAACCCCGTAGGATTTCCTACGAGCAGTACTTC,NA,TRBV28,TRBJ2-7,NA
CASSQAGQLGTEAFF,TGTGCCAGCAGCCAAGCTGGGCAGCTCGGCACTGAAGCTTTCTTT,NA,TRBV4-2,TRBJ1-1,NA
CASSASTGTNEKLFF,TGTGCCAGCAGCGCCAGTACGGGAACTAATGAAAAACTGTTTTTT,NA,TRBV9,TRBJ1-4,NA
CSPTPGGNTDTQYF,TGCAGTCCCACCCCGGGGGGTAATACAGATACGCAGTATTTT,TRBD2,TRBV20-1,TRBJ2-3,few
CASSFVGGPTGELFF,TGTGCCAGCAGTTTTGTGGGGGGGCCGACCGGGGAGCTGTTTTTT,NA,TRBV12-3/TRBV12-4,TRBJ2-2,NA
CASSLEYGLYGYTF,TGTGCCAGCAGCTTAGAGTACGGGTTGTATGGCTACACCTTC,NA,TRBV7-2,TRBJ1-2,NA
CASSLDSRTDTQYF,TGCGCCAGCAGCTTGGACAGCCGCACAGATACGCAGTATTTT,NA,TRBV5-1,TRBJ2-3,few
CASSHEWGNTGELFF,TGTGCCAGCAGCCACGAGTGGGGCAACACCGGGGAGCTGTTTTTT,NA,TRBV7-2,TRBJ2-2,few
CASSPSGGNEQFF,TGTGCCAGCAGCCCTTCTGGTGGGAATGAGCAGTTCTTC,NA,TRBV7-3,TRBJ2-1,many
CASSIGGSAYNEQFF,TGTGCCAGCAGTATTGGGGGGTCCGCCTACAATGAGCAGTTCTTC,NA,TRBV2,TRBJ2-1,NA
CASRGTSGGPNEQFF,TGCGCCAGCAGAGGGACTAGCGGGGGGCCCAATGAGCAGTTCTTC,TRBD2,TRBV5-1,TRBJ2-1,few
CASRTPSGRVYEQYF,TGTGCCAGCAGGACCCCCAGCGGGAGGGTATACGAGCAGTACTTC,TRBD2,TRBV6-1,TRBJ2-7,few
CASSLNSGMNTEAFF,TGTGCCAGCAGTTTAAACAGCGGAATGAACACTGAAGCTTTCTTT,NA,TRBV12-3/TRBV12-4,TRBJ1-1,few
CASSHRLVGGRANNEQFF,TGTGCCAGCAGCCATCGTCTGGTGGGCGGGAGGGCCAACAATGAGCAGTTCTTC,TRBD2,TRBV4-2,TRBJ2-1,NA
CAISDRSNTGELFF,TGTGCCATCAGTGACAGGTCGAACACCGGGGAGCTGTTTTTT,NA,TRBV10-3,TRBJ2-2,few
CASSLETILAKNIQYF,TGTGCCAGCAGCTTAGAAACGATCCTAGCCAAAAACATTCAGTACTTC,NA,TRBV7-8,TRBJ2-4,NA
CSARQGRNGYTF,TGCAGTGCCCGACAGGGGCGAAATGGCTACACCTTC,TRBD1,TRBV20-1,TRBJ1-2,NA
CASSFGINQPQHF,TGTGCCAGCAGTTTTGGCATTAATCAGCCCCAGCATTTT,NA,TRBV27,TRBJ1-5,NA
CATAGGRETQYF,TGTGCCACAGCAGGGGGTCGGGAGACCCAGTACTTC,TRBD1,TRBV24-1,TRBJ2-5,many
CASSLLERGFKNTEAFF,TGCGCCAGCAGCTTGTTAGAAAGGGGATTTAAGAACACTGAAGCTTTCTTT,NA,TRBV5-1,TRBJ1-1,NA
CAINTGLAGGNEQFF,TGTGCCATCAACACGGGACTAGCGGGAGGAAATGAGCAGTTCTTC,TRBD2,TRBV10-3,TRBJ2-1,few
CSVGNTDEKLFF,TGCAGCGTAGGCAACACTGATGAGAAACTGTTTTTT,NA,TRBV29-1,TRBJ1-4,few
CSASEAGGMYEQYF,TGCAGTGCTAGTGAGGCAGGGGGCATGTACGAGCAGTACTTC,TRBD1,TRBV20-1,TRBJ2-7,NA
CASSVGRDRATDTQYF,TGTGCCAGCAGCGTAGGTCGCGACAGGGCAACAGATACGCAGTATTTT,TRBD1,TRBV9,TRBJ2-3,NA
CSARRTNSPLHF,TGCAGTGCTAGACGGACGAATTCACCCCTCCACTTT,NA,TRBV20-1,TRBJ1-6,NA
CASNQGAGTGELFF,TGTGCCAGTAATCAGGGGGCAGGGACCGGGGAGCTGTTTTTT,TRBD1,TRBV19,TRBJ2-2,few
CASSQGTRVSEQYF,TGTGCCAGCAGTCAAGGGACAAGGGTCTCCGAGCAGTACTTC,NA,TRBV12-3/TRBV12-4,TRBJ2-7,many
CASSGQRARAYNEQFF,TGTGCCAGCAGTGGGCAGCGGGCAAGGGCCTACAATGAGCAGTTCTTC,NA,TRBV25-1,TRBJ2-1,NA
CSARGIPGLAGEQGGTDTQYF,TGCAGTGCTAGAGGAATACCGGGACTAGCGGGAGAGCAAGGCGGCACAGATACGCAGTATTTT,TRBD2,TRBV20-1,TRBJ2-3,NA
CASSVGVAGGPGLETQYF,TGTGCCAGCAGCGTGGGGGTAGCGGGAGGGCCGGGGCTAGAGACCCAGTACTTC,TRBD2,TRBV9,TRBJ2-5,few
CSVDLGVGTQYF,TGCAGCGTTGACCTAGGGGTAGGGACCCAGTACTTC,NA,TRBV29-1,TRBJ2-5,NA
CASSLGARDREQYF,TGTGCCAGCAGCTTGGGGGCTCGTGATCGCGAGCAGTACTTC,NA,TRBV7-9,TRBJ2-7,few
CASSLQSGGYEQYF,TGTGCCAGCAGCTTACAATCGGGCGGGTACGAGCAGTACTTC,NA,TRBV7-9,TRBJ2-7,NA
CASSWDGFKPQHF,TGTGCCAGCAGCTGGGACGGGTTTAAGCCCCAGCATTTT,NA,TRBV7-9,TRBJ1-5,NA
CASSYSVSPSNQPQHF,TGTGCCAGCAGTTACTCGGTTTCCCCTAGCAATCAGCCCCAGCATTTT,NA,TRBV6-5,TRBJ1-5,few
CASSLAGTSRIETQYF,TGTGCCAGCAGCCTAGCCGGGACTAGCCGGATTGAGACCCAGTACTTC,TRBD2,TRBV12-3/TRBV12-4,TRBJ2-5,NA
CATSTERGIIEQFF,TGTGCCACCAGCACAGAGAGGGGGATTATTGAGCAGTTCTTC,NA,TRBV15,TRBJ2-1,few
CASSETGEGSPLHF,TGTGCCAGCAGTGAAACAGGGGAGGGCTCACCCCTCCACTTT,TRBD1,TRBV6-1,TRBJ1-6,many
CASSVRGGANVLTF,TGTGCCAGCAGCGTAAGGGGTGGGGCCAACGTCCTGACTTTC,NA,TRBV9,TRBJ2-6,few
CASSLKRGISYEQYF,TGTGCCAGCAGTTTAAAACGAGGTATCTCCTACGAGCAGTACTTC,NA,TRBV12-3/TRBV12-4,TRBJ2-7,few